Below, 19 T cell receptor beta chains from the same sample are listed, as sequenced in a study of blood T cells in healthy people across ages. The authors ran a second PCR of roughly 6 to 12 cycles using a sample-barcoded 5' primer and a J-beta primer mix. MiXCR, applied by TCRdb to the 5' RACE reads, yields one record per CDR3 protein. The sample carries approximately 940,000 distinct CDR3 sequences, about 48% recorded once. The sequencing input was blood. The receptor source for this set is a man aged 25 to 45 in good health.

The genes are TRBV6-2 or TRBV6-3 and TRBJ2-4, with a possible D match to TRBD2 (7 bases). V was clipped by 0 bases and J by 13 bases, with 22 bases between them. Per germline, CDR1 MNHEY and CDR2 SVGEGT. There are 16 residues in the CDR3. The CDR3 sequence: CASSYSIAGADGEQYF. The CDR3 nucleotides are TGTGCCAGCAGTTACTCGATCGCGGGGGCTGATGGGGAGCAGTACTTC.

The V gene is TRBV7-2, the J gene TRBJ2-7; D is possibly TRBD1 (6 bases). Germline-derived CDR1 and CDR2 are SGHTA and FQGNSA. CDR3 length equals 14 residues. V gave up 8 bases and J gave up 0 bases, with 14 bases separating them. CDR3 amino acids: CASRGQSYSYEQYF. The CDR3 DNA is TGTGCCAGCCGCGGACAGTCGTACTCCTACGAGCAGTACTTC. Together with reference TRBV7-2 and TRBJ2-7, the CDR3 gives the full variable domain: GAGVSQSPSNKVTEKGKDVELRCDPISGHTALYWYRQSLGQGLEFLIYFQGNSAPDKSGLPSDRFSAERTGGSVSTLTIQRTQQEDSAVYLCASRGQSYSYEQYFGPGTRLTVT.

The DNA for the CDR3 is TGTGCCAGCAGGGGTCATGCCGCCGGGTATGGCTACACCTTC. This gives the protein CASRGHAAGYGYTF. V is TRBV25-1 and J is TRBJ1-2, with unresolved D. The CDR3 consists of 14 residues. CDR1 is MGHDK and CDR2 is SYGVNS in the germline V gene. V lost 6 bases and J lost 5, with 16 bases in between.

J is TRBJ2-1 and V is TRBV12-3 or TRBV12-4, with a possible D match to TRBD2 (5 bases). Trimming took off 7 bases at V and 5 bases at J, with 12 bases between the two ends. This CDR3 region has 13 residues. The CDR3 DNA reads as TGTGCCAGCACCGGAAAGAGGGACAATGAGCAGTTCTTC. This translates into CASTGKRDNEQFF.

This clonotype was detected ten times or more. The chain joins TRBV12-3 or TRBV12-4 to TRBJ1-2; tentative D call: TRBD1 (6 bases). The length of the CDR3 is 13 residues. The V and J ends lost 6 bases and 8 bases respectively, with 16 bases between them. The CDR3 coding sequence is TGTGCCAGCAGGGAACAGGGAAATGGAGGCTACACCTTC. The encoded protein is CASREQGNGGYTF.

This clonotype was counted between two and nine times. This rearrangement joins TRBV6-5 to TRBJ2-1; 7 nucleotides align to TRBD1. After removal of 6 bases from V and 7 bases from J, the junction contained 6 bases not matched to a gene. The CDR3 covers 13 residues. Per the germline V gene, CDR1 is MNHEY and CDR2 is SVGAGI. CDR3 nucleotide sequence: TGTGCCAGCAGCCCAGGGGGTAGGAATGAGCAGTTCTTC. Protein sequence: CASSPGGRNEQFF.

This chain links TRBV7-2 with TRBJ1-3; weak D call: TRBD1 (5 bases). Germline CDR1 reads SGHTA; CDR2 reads FQGNSA. This CDR3 comprises 15 residues. Trimming stripped 5 bases from V and 0 bases from J, with 11 bases between. The CDR3 DNA follows: TGTGCCAGCAGCCCGGGACTTCCCTCTGGAAACACCATATATTTT. Translation gives CASSPGLPSGNTIYF.

The CDR3 reads CSVPLAGGFSTYEQYF. Here the CDR3 DNA reads TGCAGCGTCCCCCTAGCGGGAGGTTTCTCCACCTACGAGCAGTACTTC. The genes are TRBV29-1 and TRBJ2-7; 11 bases match TRBD2. The germline CDR1 and CDR2 sequences are SQVTM and ANQGSEA. The CDR3 runs to 16 residues. J lost 2 bases, V lost 6 bases, and 12 bases had no gene match.

The table lists this clonotype with a few counts. The chain carries TRBV15 and TRBJ2-3; D possibly corresponds to TRBD2 (7 bases). The CDR3 totals 15 residues. Germline V gene data show CDR1 as LNHNV and CDR2 as YYDKDF (reference sequence). V was clipped by 11 bases and J by 2 bases, with 20 bases between them. The chain's CDR3 is CASGLGGTNTDTQYF. In nucleotides, the CDR3 is TGTGCCTCCGGGTTGGGAGGGACAAACACAGATACGCAGTATTTT.

The gene calls are TRBV27 and TRBJ1-2; D remains ambiguous. The V gene lost 5 bases and the J gene lost 1 base, with 14 bases spanning the gap. The CDR3 consists of 15 residues. CDR1 is MNHEY and CDR2 is SMNVEV in the germline V gene (reference sequence). CDR3 protein: CASSQQRALNYGYTF. For the CDR3, the DNA is TGTGCCAGCAGTCAACAGAGAGCCCTTAACTATGGCTACACCTTC.

This clonotype occurred a few times. The chain recombines TRBV4-3 with TRBJ2-1; D tentatively fits TRBD1 or TRBD2 (5 bases each). V shed 1 base and J shed 8 bases, with 12 bases lying between them. The CDR3 consists of 14 residues. Germline CDR1 reads LGHNA; CDR2 reads YSLEER. CDR3 nucleotides: TGCGCCAGCAGCCAAGCACGAGGGGCCCATGAGCAGTTCTTC. Protein product: CASSQARGAHEQFF.

The chain has TRBV6-6 and TRBJ2-7; 10 bases line up with TRBD1. Germline CDR1 and CDR2: MNHNY and SVGAGI (reference sequence). The trim removed 7 bases at V and 4 bases at J, leaving 7 bases unmatched. The CDR3 contains 14 residues. In DNA form, the CDR3 reads TGTGCCAGCACGGGGACAGGGGATGGTTACGAGCAGTACTTC. This translates into CASTGTGDGYEQYF.

The CDR3 protein is CASSTRGVDGEQYF. As DNA, the CDR3 is TGTGCCAGCTCAACGCGGGGGGTCGACGGGGAGCAGTACTTC. The V and J genes are TRBV18 and TRBJ2-7, with 8 bases that match TRBD2. CDR3 length: 14 residues. CDR1 is KGHSH, CDR2 LQKENI, per germline. J was trimmed by 7 bases and V by 5 bases; bases with no gene match: 10.

The rearrangement uses TRBV3-1 and TRBJ2-1; 8 positions match TRBD2. With 2 bases clipped from V and 6 bases from J, the junction kept 9 bases outside the gene matches. The CDR3 runs to 16 residues. Germline V gives CDR1 LGHDT, CDR2 YNNKEL (reference sequence). The chain's CDR3 is CASSQTSGVRGNEQFF. CDR3 DNA: TGTGCCAGCAGCCAAACTAGCGGCGTAAGGGGCAATGAGCAGTTCTTC.

This clonotype showed up just once. The chain links TRBV4-1 to TRBJ1-1, with 7 positions matching TRBD1. The trim removed 1 base at V and 7 bases at J, leaving 6 bases unmatched. Germline CDR1 reads MGHRA; CDR2 reads YSYEKL. The CDR3 sequence is 14 residues long. The CDR3 protein is CASSQAGTVVEAFF. The CDR3 DNA reads as TGCGCCAGCAGCCAAGCCGGGACAGTGGTTGAAGCTTTCTTT.

This clonotype was observed a handful of times. This rearrangement joins TRBV10-3 to TRBJ1-5; D gene ambiguous. This CDR3 is built from 13 residues. The germline V and J ends were trimmed by 7 bases and 2 bases, with 9 bases remaining between them. Germline CDR1 is ENHRY and CDR2 is SYGVKD. The CDR3 sequence is CAIKGGGNQPQHF. The CDR3 nucleotides read TGTGCCATCAAGGGCGGTGGCAATCAGCCCCAGCATTTT.

In its sample, this clonotype was seen a few times. CDR3 sequence: CASSPRVIRNTEAFF. CDR3 nucleotide sequence: TGTGCCAGCAGCCCCAGAGTTATAAGGAACACTGAAGCTTTCTTT. This chain uses TRBV7-9 with TRBJ1-1, with D uncertain. The V gene lost 5 bases and the J gene lost 1 base, with 14 bases spanning the gap. The CDR3 totals 15 residues. Germline values: CDR1 SEHNR, CDR2 FQNEAQ (reference sequence).

The chain employs TRBV7-9 and TRBJ2-3, with D unclear. The CDR3 spans 14 residues. Trimming took 6 bases from V and 6 from J, leaving 16 bases between them. Germline CDR1 is SEHNR and CDR2 is FQNEAQ (reference sequence). CDR3 DNA sequence: TGTGCCAGCAGTCCTATCGTCGGGTCCGATACGCAGTATTTT. Protein: CASSPIVGSDTQYF.

V is TRBV20-1 and J is TRBJ2-1, with D perhaps matching TRBD2 (5 bases). In germline, CDR1 is DFQATT, CDR2 SNEGSKA (reference sequence). The CDR3 covers 13 residues. Between the trimmed V and J ends, which lost 2 bases and 7 bases, there was a span of 12 bases. CDR3 region: CSARSWTVNEQFF. CDR3 coding DNA: TGCAGTGCTAGATCCTGGACTGTGAATGAGCAGTTCTTC.